These T cell receptor beta chains were read from a single sample in a study of OX40 agonist ivuxolimab in advanced cancers. Data came from immunoSEQ multiplex PCR; TCRdb stores just in-frame clones and leaves some out. The sample has about 69,000 clones; about three quarters are singletons. This specimen consisted of CD4+ or CD8+ T cells sorted from blood, obtained in a trial of the OX40 agonist ivuxolimab. Source of these receptors: an adult with an advanced solid tumor such as melanoma, head and neck, liver or kidney cancer. Both conserved end residues are part of each CDR3. Fields, in order: CDR3 protein, CDR3 DNA, D gene, J gene, V gene, clone size. D genes are given only for firm matches. Only some rows state a clone size, as once, few, many or a class for expanded clones.

cdr3_aa: CASGLVHRQGAQPQHF
cdr3_nt: TGTGCTAGTGGTTTGGTACATCGGCAGGGGGCCCAGCCCCAGCATTTT
d_call: TRBD1
j_call: TRBJ1-5
v_call: TRBV12-5
clone_size: .

cdr3_aa: CASSDRARIGSEQYF
cdr3_nt: TGTGCCAGCAGTGATAGGGCTAGAATAGGGTCCGAGCAGTACTTC
d_call: .
j_call: TRBJ2-7
v_call: TRBV2
clone_size: .

cdr3_aa: CASSKISTDTQYF
cdr3_nt: TGTGCCAGCTCAAAGATTAGCACAGATACGCAGTATTTT
d_call: .
j_call: TRBJ2-3
v_call: TRBV6-1
clone_size: .

cdr3_aa: CASSARQATYGYTF
cdr3_nt: TGTGCCAGCAGCGCGAGACAGGCAACCTATGGCTACACCTTC
d_call: .
j_call: TRBJ1-2
v_call: TRBV9
clone_size: .

cdr3_aa: CARRGRLAGEGNTDTQYF
cdr3_nt: TGTGCCCGGAGGGGGAGACTAGCGGGGGAAGGGAACACAGATACGCAGTATTTT
d_call: TRBD2
j_call: TRBJ2-3
v_call: TRBV2
clone_size: .

cdr3_aa: CASSLSRTSGTRTSTDTQYF
cdr3_nt: TGTGCCAGCAGCCTTTCTAGGACTAGCGGGACCCGAACTAGCACAGATACGCAGTATTTT
d_call: TRBD2
j_call: TRBJ2-3
v_call: TRBV5-8
clone_size: .

cdr3_aa: CAWSITGRYGNTIYF
cdr3_nt: TGTGCCTGGAGTATCACAGGGAGGTACGGAAACACCATATATTTT
d_call: .
j_call: TRBJ1-3
v_call: TRBV30
clone_size: .

cdr3_aa: CTSRGGSGPDTQYF
cdr3_nt: TGCACCAGCCGGGGCGGTAGCGGTCCAGATACGCAGTATTTT
d_call: .
j_call: TRBJ2-3
v_call: TRBV1
clone_size: .

cdr3_aa: CASASTSGAQETQYF
cdr3_nt: TGCGCCAGCGCTTCGACTAGCGGGGCCCAAGAGACCCAGTACTTC
d_call: TRBD2
j_call: TRBJ2-5
v_call: TRBV5-1
clone_size: .

cdr3_aa: CASRTRDTEAFF
cdr3_nt: TGTGCCAGCAGGACGAGGGACACTGAAGCTTTCTTT
d_call: .
j_call: TRBJ1-1
v_call: TRBV6-6
clone_size: .

cdr3_aa: CASSYRRTDKETQYF
cdr3_nt: TGTGCCAGCAGCTACAGACGGACAGATAAAGAGACCCAGTACTTC
d_call: .
j_call: TRBJ2-5
v_call: TRBV11-2
clone_size: .

cdr3_aa: CASSQNPSTATGYTIYF
cdr3_nt: TGTGCCAGCAGCCAGAACCCCAGTACGGCCACTGGCTACACCATATATTTT
d_call: .
j_call: TRBJ1-3
v_call: TRBV7-2
clone_size: .

cdr3_aa: CASSSLEGRETQYF
cdr3_nt: TGTGCCAGCAGCTCACTCGAGGGGCGGGAGACCCAGTACTTC
d_call: .
j_call: TRBJ2-5
v_call: TRBV5-4
clone_size: .

cdr3_aa: CASSSRLGGNEQFF
cdr3_nt: TGTGCCAGCAGTTCAAGACTAGGGGGCAATGAGCAGTTCTTC
d_call: .
j_call: TRBJ2-1
v_call: TRBV6-5
clone_size: .

cdr3_aa: CSVERGTGELFF
cdr3_nt: TGCAGCGTTGAACGGGGGACCGGGGAGCTGTTTTTT
d_call: .
j_call: TRBJ2-2
v_call: TRBV29-1
clone_size: .

cdr3_aa: CASSPSPPGGISGNTIYF
cdr3_nt: TGTGCCAGTAGTCCAAGCCCACCAGGGGGCATCTCTGGAAACACCATATATTTT
d_call: TRBD1
j_call: TRBJ1-3
v_call: TRBV19
clone_size: .

cdr3_aa: CASSLVGTRYTEAFF
cdr3_nt: TGTGCCAGCAGCTTAGTCGGGACGAGGTACACTGAAGCTTTCTTT
d_call: .
j_call: TRBJ1-1
v_call: TRBV7-6
clone_size: few

cdr3_aa: CASSERIEQFF
cdr3_nt: TGTGCCAGCAGTGAGAGGATTGAGCAGTTCTTC
d_call: .
j_call: TRBJ2-1
v_call: TRBV2
clone_size: .

cdr3_aa: CASSGGTNTDTQYF
cdr3_nt: TGCGCCAGCAGCGGGGGGACTAACACAGATACGCAGTATTTT
d_call: TRBD2
j_call: TRBJ2-3
v_call: TRBV5-1
clone_size: once

cdr3_aa: CASSPGGIEEKLFF
cdr3_nt: TGTGCCAGCTCACCCGGGGGGATTGAAGAAAAACTGTTTTTT
d_call: .
j_call: TRBJ1-4
v_call: TRBV18
clone_size: .

cdr3_aa: CATERWTEAFF
cdr3_nt: TGTGCCACCGAGAGGTGGACTGAAGCTTTCTTT
d_call: .
j_call: TRBJ1-1
v_call: TRBV6-6
clone_size: .

cdr3_aa: CASWRGGAYNEQFF
cdr3_nt: TGTGCCAGCTGGCGGGGGGGAGCCTACAATGAGCAGTTCTTC
d_call: TRBD2
j_call: TRBJ2-1
v_call: TRBV27
clone_size: .

cdr3_aa: CASSPWTYPQETQYF
cdr3_nt: TGCGCCAGCAGCCCCTGGACGTATCCGCAAGAGACCCAGTACTTC
d_call: .
j_call: TRBJ2-5
v_call: TRBV5-1
clone_size: once

cdr3_aa: CSAGDSYYGYTF
cdr3_nt: TGCAGCGCGGGGGACAGCTACTATGGCTACACCTTC
d_call: TRBD1
j_call: TRBJ1-2
v_call: TRBV29-1
clone_size: once

cdr3_aa: CASSSPRGQVMNTEAFF
cdr3_nt: TGTGCCAGCAGTTCCCCCCGGGGACAGGTGATGAACACTGAAGCTTTCTTT
d_call: TRBD1
j_call: TRBJ1-1
v_call: TRBV27
clone_size: .

cdr3_aa: CASSLIGGNQPQHF
cdr3_nt: TGCGCCAGCAGCTTGATAGGGGGCAATCAGCCCCAGCATTTT
d_call: .
j_call: TRBJ1-5
v_call: TRBV5-1
clone_size: .

cdr3_aa: CASSQDPGTVTIYF
cdr3_nt: TGTGCCAGCAGCCAAGATCCGGGGACGGTCACCATATATTTT
d_call: .
j_call: TRBJ1-3
v_call: TRBV14
clone_size: .

cdr3_aa: CASSFPDSAGGYTF
cdr3_nt: TGTGCCAGCAGTTTCCCCGACTCCGCCGGTGGCTACACCTTC
d_call: .
j_call: TRBJ1-2
v_call: TRBV28
clone_size: .

cdr3_aa: CASSFLGGRGTEAFF
cdr3_nt: TGTGCCAGCAGCTTCCTTGGGGGGCGAGGCACTGAAGCTTTCTTT
d_call: .
j_call: TRBJ1-1
v_call: TRBV13
clone_size: few

cdr3_aa: CATSPQGGGLTDTQYF
cdr3_nt: TGTGCCACCAGCCCCCAGGGTGGGGGGCTCACAGATACGCAGTATTTT
d_call: .
j_call: TRBJ2-3
v_call: TRBV15
clone_size: .

cdr3_aa: CATSREAGPYEQYF
cdr3_nt: TGTGCCACCAGCAGAGAGGCAGGGCCCTACGAGCAGTACTTC
d_call: .
j_call: TRBJ2-7
v_call: TRBV15
clone_size: .

cdr3_aa: CASSPTGTVYNEQFF
cdr3_nt: TGTGCCAGCAGTCCCACCGGGACGGTCTACAATGAGCAGTTCTTC
d_call: .
j_call: TRBJ2-1
v_call: TRBV6-5
clone_size: .

cdr3_aa: CASSPTAMNTEAFF
cdr3_nt: TGTGCCAGCTCACCAACAGCCATGAACACTGAAGCTTTCTTT
d_call: .
j_call: TRBJ1-1
v_call: TRBV18
clone_size: .

cdr3_aa: CASSPRQGRTDTQYF
cdr3_nt: TGCGCCAGCAGCCCCCGACAGGGGCGGACAGATACGCAGTATTTT
d_call: TRBD1
j_call: TRBJ2-3
v_call: TRBV5-1
clone_size: .

cdr3_aa: CASSLQGANYGYTF
cdr3_nt: TGTGCCAGCAGCTTACAGGGGGCGAACTATGGCTACACCTTC
d_call: TRBD1
j_call: TRBJ1-2
v_call: TRBV7-9
clone_size: few

cdr3_aa: CSAEGRGNTEAFF
cdr3_nt: TGCAGCGCCGAGGGCAGGGGGAACACTGAAGCTTTCTTT
d_call: .
j_call: TRBJ1-1
v_call: TRBV29-1
clone_size: .

cdr3_aa: CASTSGGGTFYNEQFF
cdr3_nt: TGTGCCAGCACTAGCGGGGGAGGGACTTTCTACAATGAGCAGTTCTTC
d_call: TRBD2
j_call: TRBJ2-1
v_call: TRBV2
clone_size: few

cdr3_aa: CASSLADRGLGNQPQHF
cdr3_nt: TGTGCCAGCAGCCTTGCGGACAGGGGGCTTGGCAATCAGCCCCAGCATTTT
d_call: TRBD1
j_call: TRBJ1-5
v_call: TRBV7-8
clone_size: .

cdr3_aa: CASSYSIGQGGEKLFF
cdr3_nt: TGTGCCAGCAGTTACTCGATCGGGCAGGGTGGGGAAAAACTGTTTTTT
d_call: .
j_call: TRBJ1-4
v_call: TRBV6-6
clone_size: .

cdr3_aa: CAWSRGTVNQPQHF
cdr3_nt: TGTGCCTGGAGTAGAGGTACCGTCAATCAGCCCCAGCATTTT
d_call: .
j_call: TRBJ1-5
v_call: TRBV30
clone_size: .

cdr3_aa: CSARDRGGTYEQYF
cdr3_nt: TGCAGCGCTAGGGACAGGGGGGGGACCTACGAGCAGTACTTC
d_call: TRBD1
j_call: TRBJ2-7
v_call: TRBV29-1
clone_size: .

cdr3_aa: CASTSLNYGYTF
cdr3_nt: TGTGCCAGCACCTCGCTTAACTATGGCTACACCTTC
d_call: .
j_call: TRBJ1-2
v_call: TRBV28
clone_size: .

cdr3_aa: CASSAVTGKTEAFF
cdr3_nt: TGTGCCAGCAGCGCAGTGACAGGGAAAACTGAAGCTTTCTTT
d_call: TRBD1
j_call: TRBJ1-1
v_call: TRBV9
clone_size: once

cdr3_aa: CATSRGGALLSYNEQFF
cdr3_nt: TGTGCCACCAGCAGAGGTGGTGCGTTACTTTCCTACAATGAGCAGTTCTTC
d_call: .
j_call: TRBJ2-1
v_call: TRBV15
clone_size: once

cdr3_aa: CASSRTSGGYNEQFF
cdr3_nt: TGCGCCAGCAGCCGGACTAGCGGGGGTTACAATGAGCAGTTCTTC
d_call: TRBD2
j_call: TRBJ2-1
v_call: TRBV5-1
clone_size: .

cdr3_aa: CASSPSDRGSNQPQHF
cdr3_nt: TGTGCCAGCAGTCCCAGCGACAGGGGAAGCAATCAGCCCCAGCATTTT
d_call: TRBD1
j_call: TRBJ1-5
v_call: TRBV28
clone_size: once

cdr3_aa: CAISEMGEGAEAFF
cdr3_nt: TGTGCCATCAGTGAGATGGGGGAAGGGGCTGAAGCTTTCTTT
d_call: .
j_call: TRBJ1-1
v_call: TRBV10-3
clone_size: .

cdr3_aa: CASSLTDWNEQFF
cdr3_nt: TGTGCCAGCAGCTTAACGGATTGGAATGAGCAGTTCTTC
d_call: .
j_call: TRBJ2-1
v_call: TRBV7-3
clone_size: .

cdr3_aa: CASSLLEQGANDIQYF
cdr3_nt: TGCGCCAGCAGCCTACTGGAACAGGGGGCGAATGACATTCAGTACTTC
d_call: TRBD1
j_call: TRBJ2-4
v_call: TRBV5-1
clone_size: .

cdr3_aa: CASRTGGETQYF
cdr3_nt: TGTGCCAGCAGGACGGGGGGGGAGACCCAGTACTTC
d_call: TRBD2
j_call: TRBJ2-5
v_call: TRBV6-5
clone_size: .